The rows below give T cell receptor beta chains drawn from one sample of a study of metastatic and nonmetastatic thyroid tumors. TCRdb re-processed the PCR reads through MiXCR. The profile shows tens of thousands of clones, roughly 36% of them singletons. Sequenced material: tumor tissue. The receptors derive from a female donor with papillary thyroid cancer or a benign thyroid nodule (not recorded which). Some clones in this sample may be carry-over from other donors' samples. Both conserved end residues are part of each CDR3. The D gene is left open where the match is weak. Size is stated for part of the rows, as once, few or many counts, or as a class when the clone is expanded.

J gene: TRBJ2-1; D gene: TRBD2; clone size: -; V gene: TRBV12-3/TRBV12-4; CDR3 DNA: TGTGCCAGCACCCGACGAGCGGGAGGTAACAATGAGCAGTTCTTC; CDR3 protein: CASTRRAGGNNEQFF
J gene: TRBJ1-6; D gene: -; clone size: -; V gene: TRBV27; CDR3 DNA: TGTGCCAGCAGTTCGACCGAGACTCTGGCCTATAATTCACCCCTCCACTTT; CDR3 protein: CASSSTETLAYNSPLHF
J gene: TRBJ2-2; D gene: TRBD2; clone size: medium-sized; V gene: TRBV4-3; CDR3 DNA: TGCGCCAGCAGCCAGAACGGACTAGATTTCGCCGGGGAGCTGTTTTTT; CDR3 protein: CASSQNGLDFAGELFF
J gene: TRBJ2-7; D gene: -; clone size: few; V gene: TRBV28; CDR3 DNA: TGTGCCAGCAGTTTCCATCCCGAAGACGAGCAGTACTTC; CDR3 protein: CASSFHPEDEQYF
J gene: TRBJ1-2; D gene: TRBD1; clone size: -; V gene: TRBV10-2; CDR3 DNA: TGCGCCAGCAGTGAGGACAGGGTGGACTATGGCTACACCTTC; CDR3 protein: CASSEDRVDYGYTF
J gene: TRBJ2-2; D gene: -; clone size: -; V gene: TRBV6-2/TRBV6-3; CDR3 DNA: TGTGCCAGCAGGGACGGGGAGCTGTTTTTT; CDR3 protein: CASRDGELFF
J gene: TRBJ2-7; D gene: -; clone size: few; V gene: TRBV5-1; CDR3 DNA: TGCGCCAGCAGCTTGGACGGATCGGACTCCTACGAGCAGTACTTC; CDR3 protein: CASSLDGSDSYEQYF
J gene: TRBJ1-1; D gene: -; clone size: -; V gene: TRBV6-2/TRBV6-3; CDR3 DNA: TGTGCCAGCAGTTCCTGGAACACTGAAGCTTTCTTT; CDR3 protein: CASSSWNTEAFF
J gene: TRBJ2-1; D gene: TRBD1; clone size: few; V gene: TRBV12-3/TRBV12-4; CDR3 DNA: TGTGCCAGCAGTTACAGGGGGAGTGAGCAGTTCTTC; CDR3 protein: CASSYRGSEQFF
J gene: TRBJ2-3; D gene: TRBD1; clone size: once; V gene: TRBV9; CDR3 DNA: TGTGCCAGCAGCGTTCAAGGGACAGGGGGCTTCACAGATACGCAGTATTTT; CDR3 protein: CASSVQGTGGFTDTQYF
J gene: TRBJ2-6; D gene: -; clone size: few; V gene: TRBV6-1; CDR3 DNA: TGTGCCAGCACCCCTTTCGGGGCCTCTGGGGCCAACGTCCTGACTTTC; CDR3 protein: CASTPFGASGANVLTF
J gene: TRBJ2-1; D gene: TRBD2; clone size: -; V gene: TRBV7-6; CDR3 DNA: TGTGCCAGCAGCACCTCAGTGGGACTAGCGGAGCCTACCTACAATGAGCAGTTCTTC; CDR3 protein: CASSTSVGLAEPTYNEQFF
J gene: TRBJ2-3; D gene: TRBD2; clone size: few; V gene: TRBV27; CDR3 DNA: TGTGCCAGCAGTGTCTGGACTAGCGGGGGAGCAGATACGCAGTATTTT; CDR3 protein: CASSVWTSGGADTQYF
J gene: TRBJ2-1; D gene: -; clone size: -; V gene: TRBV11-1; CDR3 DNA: TGTGCCAGCAGCCAGACTCGCTACAATGAGCAGTTCTTC; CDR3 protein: CASSQTRYNEQFF
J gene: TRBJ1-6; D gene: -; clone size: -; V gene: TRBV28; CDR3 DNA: TGTGCCAGCAGTCCCCAACCTACAGGGAGGAGTTCACCCCTCCACTTT; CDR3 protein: CASSPQPTGRSSPLHF
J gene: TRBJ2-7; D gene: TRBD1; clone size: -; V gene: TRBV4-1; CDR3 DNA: TGCGCCAGCAGCCAAGAATGGACAGGGATTTCCGGAGAGCAGTACTTC; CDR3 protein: CASSQEWTGISGEQYF
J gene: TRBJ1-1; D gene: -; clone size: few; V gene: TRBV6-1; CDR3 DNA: TGTGCCAGCAGTGTCCCTCCGGGGGCTGAAGCTTTCTTT; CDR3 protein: CASSVPPGAEAFF
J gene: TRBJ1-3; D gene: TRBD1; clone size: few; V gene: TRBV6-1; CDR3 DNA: TGTGCCAGCTTACAGGGGGCAACTGGAAACACCATATATTTT; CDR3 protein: CASLQGATGNTIYF
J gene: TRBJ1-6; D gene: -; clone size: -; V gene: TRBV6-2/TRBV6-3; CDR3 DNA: TGTGCCAGCGAGGAGACAGCCTTGGGGAGGCTACACTTT; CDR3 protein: CASEETALGRLHF
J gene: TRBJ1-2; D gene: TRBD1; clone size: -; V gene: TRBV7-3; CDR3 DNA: TGTGCCAGCAGCCCCGACAGGGACTATGGCTACACCTTC; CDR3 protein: CASSPDRDYGYTF
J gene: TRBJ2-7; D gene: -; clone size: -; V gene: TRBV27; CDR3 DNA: TGTGCCAGCAGTGAGACAGTAGGGATTACCTACGAGCAGTACTTC; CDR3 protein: CASSETVGITYEQYF
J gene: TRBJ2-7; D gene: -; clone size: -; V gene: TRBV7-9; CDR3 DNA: TGTGCCAGCAGCCCGCTCTACGAGCAGTACTTC; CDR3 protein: CASSPLYEQYF
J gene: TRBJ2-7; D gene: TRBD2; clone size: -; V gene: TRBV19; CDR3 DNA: TGTGCCAGTAGCGCCATGCCCGAGTTAGCGGGGGAGCAGTACTTC; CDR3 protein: CASSAMPELAGEQYF
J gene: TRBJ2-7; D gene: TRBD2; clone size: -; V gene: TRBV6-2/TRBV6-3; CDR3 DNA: TGTGCCAGCAGTTACTCGCCCGGGACTAGCTACGAGCAGTACTTC; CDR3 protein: CASSYSPGTSYEQYF
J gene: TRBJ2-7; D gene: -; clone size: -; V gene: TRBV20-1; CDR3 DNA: TGCAGTGCTCCAGGGGACTACGAGCAGTACTTC; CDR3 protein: CSAPGDYEQYF
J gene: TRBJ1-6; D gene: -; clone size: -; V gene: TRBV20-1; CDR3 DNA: TGCAGTGCTAGATCTGGGACTGGATCACCCCTCCACTTT; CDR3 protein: CSARSGTGSPLHF
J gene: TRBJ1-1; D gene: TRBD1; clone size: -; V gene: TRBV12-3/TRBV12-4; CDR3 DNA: TGTGCCAGCAGGGAAGGGGGCGGCACTGAAGCTTTCTTT; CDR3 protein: CASREGGGTEAFF
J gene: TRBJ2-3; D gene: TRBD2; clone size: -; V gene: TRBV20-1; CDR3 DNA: TGCAGTGCTAGGGAAAGCGGGGGCACAGATACGCAGTATTTT; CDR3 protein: CSARESGGTDTQYF
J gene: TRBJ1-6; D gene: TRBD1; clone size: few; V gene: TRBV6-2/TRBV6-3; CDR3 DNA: TGTGCCAGCAGTTATAGGGGACAGGGTCGATCCTATAATTCACCCCTCCACTTT; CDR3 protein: CASSYRGQGRSYNSPLHF
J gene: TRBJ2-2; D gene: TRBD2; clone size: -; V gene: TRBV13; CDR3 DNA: TGTGCCAGCAGCCCCACCTGGGCTAGCGGGATATTGAGCACCGGGGAGCTGTTTTTT; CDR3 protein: CASSPTWASGILSTGELFF
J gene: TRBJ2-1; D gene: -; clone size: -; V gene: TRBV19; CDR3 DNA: TGTGCCAGTAGTCGGCTGGGGGGCCCTTACAATGAGCAGTTCTTC; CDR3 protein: CASSRLGGPYNEQFF
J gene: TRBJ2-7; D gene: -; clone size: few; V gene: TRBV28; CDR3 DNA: TGTGCCAGCAAAAGGGAAGCAAGCTCCTACGAGCAGTACTTC; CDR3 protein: CASKREASSYEQYF
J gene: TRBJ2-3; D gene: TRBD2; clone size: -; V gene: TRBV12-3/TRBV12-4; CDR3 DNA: TGTGCCAGCAGTTTCCCTAGCGGAGGGACCACAGATACGCAGTATTTT; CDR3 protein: CASSFPSGGTTDTQYF
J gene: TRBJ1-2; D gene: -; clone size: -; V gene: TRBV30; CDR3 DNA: TGTGCCTGGAGGACGGGGCGCAACTATGGCTACACCTTC; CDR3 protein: CAWRTGRNYGYTF
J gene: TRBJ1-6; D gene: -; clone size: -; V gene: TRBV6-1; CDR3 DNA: TGTGCCAGCAACTTAGGGCTTATGGATTCACCCCTCCACTTT; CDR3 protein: CASNLGLMDSPLHF
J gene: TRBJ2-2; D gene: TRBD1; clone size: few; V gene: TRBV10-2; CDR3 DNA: TGCGCCAGCAGTGGCCCGGGACAGGGTAACACCGGGGAGCTGTTTTTT; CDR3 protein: CASSGPGQGNTGELFF
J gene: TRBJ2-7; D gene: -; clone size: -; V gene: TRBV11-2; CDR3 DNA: TGTGCCAGCAGCTTACAAGGGCGGCGGTCGCTGGAGCAGTACTTC; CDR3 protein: CASSLQGRRSLEQYF
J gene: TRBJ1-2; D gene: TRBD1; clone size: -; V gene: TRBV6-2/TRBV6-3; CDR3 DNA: TGTGCCAGCAGCAAAGGACAGGCGGCGGATCGCTACACCTTC; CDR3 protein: CASSKGQAADRYTF
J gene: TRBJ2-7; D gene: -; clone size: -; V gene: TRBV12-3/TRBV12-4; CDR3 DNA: TGTGCCAGCACTCTGGGAGGTCACGAGCAGTACTTC; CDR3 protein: CASTLGGHEQYF
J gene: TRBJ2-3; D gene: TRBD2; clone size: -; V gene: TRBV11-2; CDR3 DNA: TGTGCCAGCAGCTTAGATCTAGCGGGAGACGTAGATACGCAGTATTTT; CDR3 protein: CASSLDLAGDVDTQYF
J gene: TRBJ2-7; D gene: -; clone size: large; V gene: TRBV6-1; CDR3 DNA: TGTGCCAGCAGTGAGCAAACAGGTTCCGGCGAGCAGTACTTC; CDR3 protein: CASSEQTGSGEQYF